Below, 29 T cell receptor beta chains from the same sample are listed, as sequenced in a study of Ad26.COV2.S vaccination and SARS-CoV-2 variants. Treatment here: 15 to 20 received Ad26.COV2.S at low or high dose, single or two shots; about 5 received placebo; per-sample allocation not given. The study sampled participants on day 63 after the first vaccine or placebo injection. The table came from immunoSEQ multiplex PCR; TCRdb's copy has only in-frame clones and leaves some out. Among roughly 330,000 clones listed, about 90% were seen once. The input for sequencing was peripheral blood, taken in a trial of Ad26.COV2.S vaccine versus placebo. All receptors derive from a person between 18 and 59 years old who received the Ad26.COV2.S COVID-19 vaccine or a placebo.

The rearrangement uses TRBV12-3 or TRBV12-4 and TRBJ2-2; perhaps TRBD1 as D (5 bases). This CDR3 is 13 amino acids long. V was cut by 5 bases and J by 4 bases, with 8 bases left in between. CDR3: CASSRQSTGELFF. The CDR3 nucleotides are TGTGCCAGCAGTCGACAGAGCACCGGGGAGCTGTTTTTT.

The rearrangement uses TRBV7-9 and TRBJ1-2, with D unclear. Trimming cost V 5 bases and J 5 bases, with 18 bases left between them. In germline, CDR1 is SEHNR, CDR2 FQNEAQ (reference sequence). CDR3 length: 15 amino acids. The CDR3 sequence: CASSPDLEAGYGYTF. In DNA, the CDR3 is TGTGCCAGCAGCCCCGACCTTGAGGCTGGATATGGCTACACCTTC.

The sample holds a few counts of this clone. The chain links TRBV6-6 to TRBJ1-5, with 7 bases matching TRBD1. V trimming: 6 bases; J trimming: 4 bases; junction bases outside the gene matches: 9. The CDR3 is 15 amino acids. CDR1 and CDR2 from the germline V gene are MNHNY and SVGAGI (reference sequence). The CDR3 here is CASRSREGANQPQHF. The CDR3 DNA reads TGTGCCAGCAGGTCTAGGGAGGGGGCTAATCAGCCCCAGCATTTT.

Of note for this clone: At the DNA level, this CDR3 is encoded by other sequences in the same sample as well. The V and J genes are TRBV5-4 and TRBJ2-7; 7 nucleotides match TRBD1. V dropped 4 bases and J dropped 1; count of bases not matched to a gene: 2. CDR3 length equals 13 residues. Germline V gene lookup returns CDR1 SGHNT and CDR2 YYREEE (reference sequence). For the CDR3, the DNA is TGTGCCAGCAGCCTGGACAGGTCCTACGAGCAGTACTTC. Its protein is CASSLDRSYEQYF.

The J gene is TRBJ2-1, the V gene TRBV7-6; D might be TRBD2 (7 bases). Germline V gene sequence: CDR1 SGHVS, CDR2 FNYEAQ. V gave up 2 bases and J gave up 8 bases, with 16 bases separating them. The CDR3 is 15 residues long. CDR3 protein: CASSLYPGEGDEQFF. For the CDR3, the DNA is TGTGCCAGCAGCTTATATCCAGGGGAGGGTGATGAGCAGTTCTTC. The variable domain in full, completed from reference TRBV7-6 and TRBJ2-1, reads GAGVSQSPRYKVTKRGQDVALRCDPISGHVSLYWYRQALGQGPEFLTYFNYEAQQDKSGLPNDRFSAERPEGSISTLTIQRTEQRDSAMYRCASSLYPGEGDEQFFGPGTRLTVL.

For the CDR3, the DNA is TGTGCCTGGAGTGTGGGAGATTTCTACGAGCAGTACGTC. Translation gives CAWSVGDFYEQYV. The chain couples TRBV30 to TRBJ2-7; the D gene is possibly TRBD2 (5 bases). This CDR3 spans 13 amino acids. Germline values: CDR1 GTSNPN, CDR2 SVGIG (reference sequence). V was clipped by 0 bases and J by 3 bases, with 9 bases between them.

The V and J genes are TRBV27 and TRBJ1-2; 10 bases are shared with TRBD1. Germline V gives CDR1 MNHEY, CDR2 SMNVEV (reference sequence). The CDR3 loop spans 14 amino acids. After removal of 6 bases from V and 7 bases from J, the junction contained 8 bases not matched to a gene. Here the CDR3 DNA reads TGTGCCAGCAGCCGGGACAGGGGTCTGGGTGGCTACACCTTC. Translation gives CASSRDRGLGGYTF.

The V and J genes are TRBV9 and TRBJ1-1; D is perhaps TRBD1 (6 bases). The V gene's germline CDR1 is SGDLS and CDR2 YYNGEE. The CDR3 loop spans 17 amino acids. Trimming took off 0 bases at V and 3 bases at J, with 18 bases between the two ends. The CDR3 nucleotides read TGTGCCAGCAGCGTAGGGGGAGGCAGGGGCTACGACACTGAAGCTTTCTTT. Translation gives CASSVGGGRGYDTEAFF.

The chain employs TRBV30 and TRBJ1-6; possible D gene TRBD1, 5 bases. CDR1 is GTSNPN and CDR2 is SVGIG in the germline V gene (reference sequence). This CDR3 is 14 amino acids long. Trimming removed 0 bases at V and 4 bases at J, with 7 bases between. The CDR3 here is CAWSVGQYNSPLHF. DNA of the CDR3: TGTGCCTGGAGTGTGGGGCAGTATAATTCACCCCTCCACTTT.

This clone was recorded a few times. The J gene is TRBJ1-3, the V gene TRBV19; 8 bases fit TRBD1. CDR3 length: 16 amino acids. With 9 bases clipped from V and 0 bases from J, the junction kept 10 bases outside the gene matches. Germline-derived CDR1 and CDR2 are LNHDA and SQIVND (reference sequence). CDR3: CASTGTGPNSGNTIYF. CDR3 DNA sequence: TGTGCCAGCACAGGGACAGGACCGAACTCTGGAAACACCATATATTTT.

The chain is built from TRBV19 and TRBJ1-4; D not certain. Trimming took off 3 bases at V and 3 bases at J, with 5 bases between the two ends. The V gene's germline CDR1 is LNHDA and CDR2 SQIVND (reference sequence). This CDR3 has 13 residues. Written as DNA, the CDR3 is TGTGCCAGTAGTATTAGGCCTAATGAAAAACTGTTTTTT. Amino acid sequence: CASSIRPNEKLFF.

As DNA, the CDR3 is TGTGCCAGCAGTGACCGAATCGACGAGCAGTACGTC. It yields the protein CASSDRIDEQYV. V usage is TRBV2 and J usage is TRBJ2-7, with D uncertain. V was pared by 3 bases and J by 5 bases, with 8 bases between. Germline V gene data show CDR1 as SNHLY and CDR2 as FYNNEI. The length of the CDR3 is 12 residues.

This clone turned up a few times. J is TRBJ1-5 and V is TRBV6-1; tentatively, D is TRBD1 (5 bases). The V end lost 3 bases, the J end lost 0 bases, and 18 bases lay between the germline ends. This CDR3 is built from 18 residues. Germline values: CDR1 MNHNS, CDR2 SASEGT. The CDR3 loop is CASSDRVGDGDSNQPQHF. CDR3 bases: TGTGCCAGCAGTGATAGGGTAGGGGACGGAGATAGCAATCAGCCCCAGCATTTT.

The chain uses TRBV5-5 and TRBJ1-4, with D perhaps TRBD1 (5 bases). Trimming stripped 3 bases from V and 5 bases from J, with 14 bases between. CDR1 and CDR2 (germline): SGHKS, YYEKEE (reference sequence). This CDR3 has 15 residues. The CDR3, as DNA: TGTGCCAGCAGCTCCTTCGGGACCCCCAATGAAAAACTGTTTTTT. Translating it yields CASSSFGTPNEKLFF.

The V call is TRBV7-9, the J call TRBJ1-1, with D maybe TRBD1 (6 bases). V lost 3 bases, J lost 1 base, and 12 bases lay in between. Germline assignment: CDR1 SEHNR and CDR2 FQNEAQ (reference sequence). The CDR3 spans 15 residues. CDR3 DNA sequence: TGTGCCAGCAGCTTGTACAGGGTTAAGAACACTGAAGCTTTCTTT. Translation gives CASSLYRVKNTEAFF. Using reference TRBV7-9 and TRBJ1-1 for the parts outside the CDR3, the full variable domain is DTGVSQNPRHKITKRGQNVTFRCDPISEHNRLYWYRQTLGQGPEFLTYFQNEAQLEKSRLLSDRFSAERPKGSFSTLEIQRTEQGDSAMYLCASSLYRVKNTEAFFGQGTRLTVV.

The chain uses TRBV7-3 and TRBJ1-6; perhaps TRBD1 as D (6 bases). Germline V gene lookup returns CDR1 SGHTA and CDR2 FQGTGA. Trimming stripped 4 bases from V and 5 bases from J, with 18 bases between. The CDR3 loop spans 17 amino acids. In DNA, the CDR3 is TGTGCCAGCAGCTCAGCTACGGTACAGGGCAATAATTCACCCCTCCACTTT. Translation gives CASSSATVQGNNSPLHF.

This clone appeared once. The genes are TRBV10-3 and TRBJ1-1; the match to TRBD1 covers 9 bases. The CDR3 loop spans 14 amino acids. The V gene end was trimmed by 5 bases and the J gene end by 8 bases; junction bases not matched to a gene: 9. Germline lookup yields CDR1 ENHRY and CDR2 SYGVKD. CDR3 loop: CAISTDRGSLEAFF. CDR3 coding DNA: TGTGCCATCAGTACCGACAGGGGGAGTTTAGAAGCTTTCTTT.

The chain carries TRBV27 and TRBJ1-3, with D maybe TRBD1 (5 bases). The CDR3 runs to 17 residues. Germline lookup yields CDR1 MNHEY and CDR2 SMNVEV (reference sequence). V shed 5 bases and J shed 1 base, with 18 bases lying between them. The CDR3 reads CASSRTWGGESGNTIYF. CDR3 DNA sequence: TGTGCCAGCAGTAGAACGTGGGGGGGAGAGTCTGGAAACACCATATATTTT.

V and J are TRBV30 and TRBJ2-3; either TRBD1 or TRBD2 may supply D (6 bases each). The CDR3 is 14 amino acids. V dropped 8 bases and J dropped 1 base, with 16 bases sitting between them. CDR1 GTSNPN and CDR2 SVGIG come from the germline V gene (reference sequence). The CDR3 DNA follows: TGTGCCCGCACGAGGGGGGTAGGCACAGATACGCAGTATTTT. This sequence encodes CARTRGVGTDTQYF.

The J gene is TRBJ1-1, the V gene TRBV7-2; 9 nucleotides agree with TRBD1. With V trimmed by 5 bases and J by 0 bases, 4 bases remained unmatched. The germline V gene encodes CDR1 SGHTA and CDR2 FQGNSA. This CDR3 region has 15 residues. The CDR3 DNA is TGTGCCAGCAGCAAACAGGGGGCTCTGAACACTGAAGCTTTCTTT. It codes for CASSKQGALNTEAFF. Complete variable domain (other parts from reference TRBV7-2 and TRBJ1-1): GAGVSQSPSNKVTEKGKDVELRCDPISGHTALYWYRQSLGQGLEFLIYFQGNSAPDKSGLPSDRFSAERTGGSVSTLTIQRTQQEDSAVYLCASSKQGALNTEAFFGQGTRLTVV.

CDR3 nucleotide sequence: TGTGCCAGCAGTTTTCGCAGGGGAGAGACCCAGTACTTC. This gives the protein CASSFRRGETQYF. The chain couples TRBV27 to TRBJ2-5, with D possibly being TRBD1 (6 bases). The CDR3 sequence is 13 residues long. The V gene lost 3 bases and the J gene lost 4 bases, with 9 bases spanning the gap. Germline V CDR1 and CDR2: MNHEY, SMNVEV (reference sequence).

This chain joins TRBV2 and TRBJ2-7; D is perhaps TRBD1 (6 bases). V was pared by 7 bases and J by 4 bases, with 11 bases between. Germline CDR1 and CDR2: SNHLY and FYNNEI. The CDR3 runs to 12 residues. The CDR3 DNA reads TGTGCCAGCAACAGGGTGGAGTACGAGCAGTACGTC. Protein product: CASNRVEYEQYV.

This clone has just one count. V gene TRBV6-2 or TRBV6-3 combines with J gene TRBJ2-7; D is perhaps TRBD1 (8 bases). This CDR3 has 16 residues. Germline V CDR1 and CDR2: MNHEY, SVGEGT. V lost 4 bases and J lost 2, with 18 bases in between. DNA of the CDR3: TGTGCCAGCAGTTTACTCGGGGGGACAGGAGCCTACGAGCAGTACTTC. Translation: CASSLLGGTGAYEQYF.

The chain combines TRBV2 with TRBJ1-2; 7 bases are a match to TRBD1. The CDR3 has 14 amino acids. The germline V gene encodes CDR1 SNHLY and CDR2 FYNNEI. V was pared by 5 bases and J by 2 bases, with 5 bases of the junction left unmatched. In nucleotides, the CDR3 is TGTGCCAGCAGTCCGGGACAGCTAAACTATGGCTACACCTTC. Translated: CASSPGQLNYGYTF.

J is TRBJ2-4 and V is TRBV7-3; D is unresolved. Germline V gene data show CDR1 as SGHTA and CDR2 as FQGTGA. The V end was cut by 0 bases, the J end by 5 bases, with 11 bases between. The CDR3 covers 15 residues. Here the CDR3 DNA reads TGTGCCAGCAGCTTAACGGCAGGAAAAGAAAACATTCAGTACTTC. Translated, it gives CASSLTAGKENIQYF.

The rearrangement links TRBV6-2 or TRBV6-3 to TRBJ1-3, with no clear D. With 6 bases removed from V and 0 bases from J, the gap between germline ends came to 15 bases. CDR1 is MNHEY, CDR2 SVGEGT, per germline. The CDR3 loop spans 16 amino acids. Here the CDR3 reads CASSFRRQSSGNTIYF. DNA for the CDR3: TGTGCCAGCAGCTTTCGGAGACAAAGCTCTGGAAACACCATATATTTT.

This chain joins TRBV19 and TRBJ2-3; possibly TRBD1 for D (5 bases). CDR1 and CDR2 from the germline V gene are LNHDA and SQIVND (reference sequence). The CDR3 length is 16 residues. V was cut by 2 bases and J by 0 bases, with 12 bases left in between. CDR3 sequence: CASSITGLPSTDTQYF. CDR3 DNA sequence: TGTGCCAGTAGTATAACAGGTCTTCCTAGCACAGATACGCAGTATTTT.

The chain joins TRBV11-3 to TRBJ1-4; D call uncertain. Trimming took 3 bases from V and 0 from J, leaving 11 bases between them. Germline V gives CDR1 SGHNT, CDR2 YENEEA. The CDR3 is 16 residues long. For the CDR3, the DNA is TGTGCCAGCAGCTTGGGCGGCCCTGCAACTAATGAAAAACTGTTTTTT. Its translation is CASSLGGPATNEKLFF.

The chain links TRBV20-1 to TRBJ2-3; D gene ambiguous. This CDR3 has 11 residues. CDR1 is DFQATT, CDR2 SNEGSKA, per germline (reference sequence). Deletions cut 0 bases from V and 7 bases from J, with 5 bases between. The CDR3 loop reads CSAREGYTQYF. The CDR3 DNA sequence: TGCAGTGCTAGAGAGGGGTATACGCAGTATTTT.